These 10 T cell receptor beta chains originate from one sample sequenced in a study of T cell repertoires in cytomegalovirus infection. One entry per CDR3 protein results from TCRdb running MiXCR on the reads. The sample consists of 200,000 to 300,000 distinct CDR3 sequences, roughly 13% of them appearing once. Sequenced material: PBMCs. Receptor source: a human donor in good health (CMV status not recorded). Some clones in this sample may be carry-over from other donors' samples.

This clonotype was seen a handful of times. This chain connects TRBV19 to TRBJ1-1, with D possibly matching TRBD1 (6 bases). V gave up 7 bases and J gave up 1 base, with 13 bases separating them. CDR1 is LNHDA, CDR2 SQIVND, per germline (reference sequence). The CDR3 totals 14 residues. Here the CDR3 reads CASIPGQTNTEAFF. For the CDR3, the DNA is TGTGCCAGTATCCCTGGACAGACGAACACTGAAGCTTTCTTT.

This clonotype was seen repeatedly, ten times or more. The chain joins TRBV7-9 to TRBJ2-1; 7 nucleotides line up with TRBD2. The V and J ends lost 4 bases and 3 bases, in that order; junction bases with no gene match: 9. The germline V gene encodes CDR1 SEHNR and CDR2 FQNEAQ (reference sequence). This CDR3 has 16 amino acids. The CDR3 protein is CASSSWGGVDYNEQFF. The CDR3 coding sequence is TGTGCCAGCAGCTCGTGGGGGGGGGTGGACTACAATGAGCAGTTCTTC.

V is TRBV29-1 and J is TRBJ2-3; no firm D call. Germline CDR1 and CDR2: SQVTM and ANQGSEA. The CDR3 totals 10 residues. V lost 4 bases and J lost 4, with 3 bases in between. CDR3 amino acids: CSVVSDTQYF. In DNA, the CDR3 is TGCAGCGTTGTCTCAGATACGCAGTATTTT.

This clonotype has a count of ten or more. The V gene is TRBV7-2, the J gene TRBJ2-7; D uncertain. Deletions cut 3 bases from V and 0 bases from J, with 6 bases between. The germline CDR1 and CDR2 sequences are SGHTA and FQGNSA. There are 13 residues in the CDR3. The CDR3: CASSFQVSYEQYF. The CDR3 bases are TGTGCCAGCAGCTTCCAGGTCTCCTACGAGCAGTACTTC.

This clonotype was picked up many times. This chain connects TRBV10-2 to TRBJ2-2, with 12 bases aligning to TRBD2. Losses at the gene ends were 4 bases for V and 0 bases for J; bases not matched to a gene: 9. Germline CDR1 is WSHSY and CDR2 is SAAADI. This CDR3 has 19 residues. The CDR3 region has the DNA TGCGCCAGCAGTGGACTAGCGGGGGCCACCGTCGCGAACACCGGGGAGCTGTTTTTT. It specifies CASSGLAGATVANTGELFF.

This clonotype was found many times. CDR3 sequence reads: CASSQGFYRGIGNEQFF. In DNA form, the CDR3 reads TGCGCCAGCAGCCAAGGTTTCTACAGGGGAATCGGCAATGAGCAGTTCTTC. This chain uses TRBV4-3 with TRBJ2-1; 7 bases align to TRBD1. The CDR3 has 17 amino acids. CDR1 and CDR2 from the germline V gene are LGHNA and YSLEER. V lost 1 base, J lost 6 bases, and 12 bases stayed unmatched.

This chain uses TRBV28 with TRBJ2-2; D uncertain. The germline gives CDR1 MDHEN, CDR2 SYDVKM. The V end lost 6 bases, the J end lost 4 bases, and 6 bases lay between the germline ends. The CDR3 length is 12 residues. CDR3 sequence: CASRESTGELFF. The CDR3 region has the DNA TGTGCCAGCAGGGAGTCCACCGGGGAGCTGTTTTTT.

This clonotype was counted between two and nine times. The chain carries TRBV29-1 and TRBJ1-1, with a possible D match to TRBD1 (5 bases). V lost 3 bases, J lost 5 bases, and 10 bases lay in between. Germline V gives CDR1 SQVTM, CDR2 ANQGSEA. The CDR3 is made up of 12 amino acids. The CDR3 coding sequence is TGCAGCGTTGACAGGGTTGGTACTGAAGCTTTCTTT. Protein sequence: CSVDRVGTEAFF.

In its sample, this clonotype was seen a few times. V gene TRBV25-1 combines with J gene TRBJ2-5; 12 bases agree with TRBD2. With 4 bases clipped from V and 5 bases from J, the junction kept 14 bases outside the gene matches. Germline V gives CDR1 MGHDK, CDR2 SYGVNS. The CDR3 loop spans 18 amino acids. The CDR3 nucleotides are TGTGCCAGCAGTGCAGGATTGACTAGCGGGAGTGGATATGAGACCCAGTACTTC. Encoded protein: CASSAGLTSGSGYETQYF. Variable domain in full (rest from reference TRBV25-1 and TRBJ2-5): EADIYQTPRYLVIGTGKKITLECSQTMGHDKMYWYQQDPGMELHLIHYSYGVNSTEKGDLSSESTVSRIRTEHFPLTLESARPSHTSQYLCASSAGLTSGSGYETQYFGPGTRLLVL.

In its sample, this clonotype was seen many times. The chain employs TRBV20-1 and TRBJ2-1, with 12 bases lining up with TRBD2. This CDR3 has 14 residues. Germline V gives CDR1 DFQATT, CDR2 SNEGSKA (reference sequence). The J segment lost 4 bases and the V segment lost 5 bases, leaving 3 bases of the junction unmatched. The CDR3 loop is CSAEGLAGYNEQFF. CDR3 sequence (DNA): TGCAGTGCTGAAGGACTAGCGGGGTACAATGAGCAGTTCTTC.